These T cell receptor beta chains were read from a single sample in a study of blood T cell repertoires in COVID-19. The method was immunoSEQ multiplex PCR; TCRdb's version includes in-frame clones alone and lacks a portion of them. The table shows about 240,000 clones, with 85% occurring only once. Sequencing was performed on peripheral blood. The receptor source for this set is a woman in her sixties with active or convalescent COVID-19. Both conserved end residues are part of each CDR3. D genes are given only for firm matches. Size is omitted from some rows. Given values are once, few, many or a class for expanded clones.

J gene,D gene,clone size,V gene,CDR3 protein,CDR3 DNA
TRBJ2-6,.,.,TRBV3-1/TRBV3-2,CASSQDTSSGANVLTF,TGTGCCAGCAGCCAAGATACCAGTTCTGGGGCCAACGTCCTGACTTTC
TRBJ1-2,TRBD1,.,TRBV10-3,CAISDPDRGRKSSYTF,TGTGCCATCAGTGACCCCGACAGGGGGCGAAAGTCTAGCTACACCTTC
TRBJ2-1,TRBD2,once,TRBV3-1/TRBV3-2,CASSRGLAGVSEQFF,TGTGCCAGCAGCCGGGGACTAGCGGGAGTCAGTGAGCAGTTCTTC
TRBJ1-2,TRBD1,few,TRBV7-8,CASSPTGGQGAIYGYTF,TGTGCCAGCAGCCCCACCGGCGGACAGGGGGCGATCTATGGCTACACCTTC
TRBJ2-1,.,.,TRBV4-2,CASSQGASSYNEQFF,TGTGCCAGCAGCCAAGGGGCCAGCTCCTACAATGAGCAGTTCTTC
TRBJ2-1,TRBD1,.,TRBV7-6,CASSRSGQGFNEQFF,TGTGCCAGCAGCCGGTCGGGACAGGGATTCAATGAGCAGTTCTTC
TRBJ1-4,.,.,TRBV14,CASSPMDRVNEKLFF,TGTGCCAGCAGCCCAATGGACAGAGTAAATGAAAAACTGTTTTTT
TRBJ2-2,.,.,TRBV30,CALTGSGTGELFF,TGTGCCCTAACAGGGTCGGGCACCGGGGAGCTGTTTTTT
TRBJ2-2,TRBD1,.,TRBV19,CASKPTPGQGSAGELFF,TGTGCCAGTAAACCAACGCCGGGACAGGGTTCAGCCGGGGAGCTGTTTTTT
TRBJ2-5,TRBD1,.,TRBV4-2,CASSPDGQGAVETQYF,TGTGCCAGCAGTCCGGACGGCCAGGGGGCTGTGGAGACCCAGTACTTC
TRBJ2-3,.,.,TRBV30,CAWTGTAASTDTQYF,TGTGCCTGGACAGGAACAGCGGCTAGCACAGATACGCAGTATTTT
TRBJ2-3,.,.,TRBV3-1/TRBV3-2,CASSLHGGDLTDTQYF,TGTGCCAGCAGCCTTCATGGAGGGGATCTTACAGATACGCAGTATTTT
TRBJ1-1,.,.,TRBV21-1,CASSKVKGATEAFF,TGTGCCAGCAGCAAAGTTAAGGGGGCAACTGAAGCTTTCTTT
TRBJ2-1,.,.,TRBV4-1,CASSQGRGTYNEQFF,TGCGCCAGCAGCCAAGGCAGGGGAACCTACAATGAGCAGTTCTTC
TRBJ2-1,.,.,TRBV6-6,CASSYTGDPNEQFF,TGTGCCAGCAGTTATACGGGGGACCCCAATGAGCAGTTCTTC
TRBJ2-5,.,.,TRBV11-2,CASSPGDTLYQETQYF,TGTGCCAGCAGCCCCGGGGACACCTTATACCAAGAGACCCAGTACTTC
TRBJ1-4,TRBD1,.,TRBV2,CASRGTGGGTNEKLFF,TGTGCCAGCAGGGGGACAGGGGGCGGTACTAATGAAAAACTGTTTTTT